This entry lists 14 T cell receptor beta chains sequenced from one sample in a study of CD8+CD57+ T cells in acquired aplastic anemia (dated by TCRdb to 2016 to 2018). The instrument was an Illumina HiSeq 2000. TCR beta VDJ combination and CDR3 sequence profiling used genomic DNA as the template. TCRdb cleaned the public reads at Q25 with fastp, built clones with MiXCR and kept in-frame beta chains. Every CDR3 protein is listed once, alongside the most common genes and DNA of its rows. This sample comprises about 190,000 distinct CDR3 sequences, around half of them detected only once. 15% to 20% of the sample comes from the top ten. Sample: sorted CD4+, CD8+, or CD8+CD57+ T cells (not recorded which) from PBMCs. The receptors were gathered from a human donor in good health, serving as a control.

The rearrangement links TRBV12-3 or TRBV12-4 to TRBJ2-7; D is possibly TRBD1 (5 bases). The ends were cut back, 3 bases at V and 5 bases at J, with 11 bases in the middle. The CDR3 is 13 amino acids. CDR3 bases: TGTGCCAGCAGTTTTCTCGCAGGGAACGAGCAGTACTTC. Its translation is CASSFLAGNEQYF.

The chain carries TRBV7-8 and TRBJ1-2; 9 nucleotides match TRBD1. V dropped 2 bases and J dropped 2; count of bases not matched to a gene: 9. The CDR3 has 17 residues. The germline V gene has CDR1 SGHVS and CDR2 FQNEAQ. The CDR3 protein is CASSLPRDRVENYGYTF. The CDR3 DNA is TGTGCCAGCAGCTTACCCCGGGACAGGGTTGAGAACTATGGCTACACCTTC.

This clonotype occurred many times. The chain employs TRBV12-3 or TRBV12-4 and TRBJ2-5; TRBD2 agrees at 12 bases. Germline trimming cut 6 bases from V and 3 bases from J; bases unmatched to any gene: 5. The CDR3 runs 15 residues. CDR3 region: CASSSLAGGEETQYF. The CDR3 coding sequence is TGTGCCAGCAGCTCACTAGCGGGGGGCGAAGAGACCCAGTACTTC.

This chain connects TRBV7-9 to TRBJ2-7, with TRBD2 matching 8 bases. V dropped 2 bases and J dropped 3; count of bases not matched to a gene: 6. In germline, CDR1 is SEHNR, CDR2 FQNEAQ (reference sequence). The CDR3 is 15 residues long. The CDR3 here is CASSLTGGRDYEQYF. CDR3 sequence (DNA): TGTGCCAGCAGCTTAACGGGAGGGCGGGACTACGAGCAGTACTTC.

This clonotype was found a few times. The chain employs TRBV28 and TRBJ1-2; D is possibly TRBD1 (5 bases). The CDR3 has 13 residues. V dropped 5 bases and J dropped 7 bases, with 14 bases sitting between them. Germline V gene sequence: CDR1 MDHEN, CDR2 SYDVKM. CDR3 nucleotide sequence: TGTGCCAGCAGTGCCGGGACGATCGTTGGCTACACCTTC. Residues: CASSAGTIVGYTF.

This clonotype was seen at least ten times. The chain links TRBV20-1 to TRBJ2-3, with TRBD2 matching over 9 bases. The CDR3 runs 15 residues. V lost 2 bases to trimming and J lost 1 base; unmatched junction nucleotides: 4. Germline lookup yields CDR1 DFQATT and CDR2 SNEGSKA (reference sequence). The CDR3 nucleotides read TGCAGTGCTAGAAGCGCTAGCGGGGGCACAGATACGCAGTATTTT. Translating it yields CSARSASGGTDTQYF.

This clonotype appeared many times. The rearrangement joins TRBV9 to TRBJ2-7; TRBD1 might be the D (6 bases). Germline CDR1 SGDLS, CDR2 YYNGEE. The length of the CDR3 is 14 residues. V was pared by 0 bases and J by 1 base, with 8 bases between. For the CDR3, the DNA is TGTGCCAGCAGCGTAGGGACAGTTTCCTACGAGCAGTACTTC. As protein: CASSVGTVSYEQYF.

With respect to this clonotype: The DNA is omitted, as the CDR3 cannot be located on it reliably, and the CDR3 follows TCRdb's listing. CDR3 region: CASSASGVEQFFGPGTRDNSPLHF. V gene TRBV10-2 combines with J gene TRBJ1-6; TRBD1 is the table's D call and was not checked against the DNA. The CDR3 length equals 24 residues, ends included. CDR1 is WSHSY, CDR2 SAAADI, per germline.

This clonotype was seen ten or more times. This chain joins TRBV7-2 and TRBJ1-3, with 7 bases aligning to TRBD1. Germline V gene sequence: CDR1 SGHTA, CDR2 FQGNSA. The ends lost 1 base at V and 7 bases at J; junction bases unmatched: 16. The CDR3 runs 18 residues. The DNA of the CDR3 is TGTGCCAGCAGCTTAGGGCTTGCCAGTTACAGGGGTTTGAACACCATATATTTT. This sequence encodes CASSLGLASYRGLNTIYF.

The rearrangement uses TRBV3-2 and TRBJ2-5; TRBD1, the table's D call, lacks a check against the DNA. TRBV3-2 has pseudogene status. This CDR3 has 12 amino acids. The CDR3 reads CASTGVQETQYF. Written as DNA, the CDR3 is TGTGCCAGCACGGGCGTCCAAGAGACCCAGTACTTC.

The V call is TRBV24-1, the J call TRBJ1-2; possible D gene TRBD1, 5 bases. V was cut by 3 bases and J by 5 bases, with 9 bases left in between. Germline CDR1 KGHDR, CDR2 SFDVKD. The CDR3 is 13 amino acids. CDR3 loop: CATSDGAGYGYTF. The CDR3 nucleotides are TGTGCCACCAGTGATGGGGCAGGGTATGGCTACACCTTC.

This clonotype was observed a handful of times. This rearrangement joins TRBV20-1 to TRBJ2-1; 8 nucleotides line up with TRBD2. The length of the CDR3 is 16 residues. V lost 1 base, J lost 7 bases, and 12 bases stayed unmatched. Germline V gene data show CDR1 as DFQATT and CDR2 as SNEGSKA (reference sequence). CDR3 coding DNA: TGCAGTGCTAGAGCACCCTTAGCGGGACTGTCGAATGAGCAGTTCTTC. Translated: CSARAPLAGLSNEQFF.

This clonotype occurred many times. This chain uses TRBV9 with TRBJ1-5; D remains ambiguous. Per the germline V gene, CDR1 is SGDLS and CDR2 is YYNGEE. The CDR3 runs 13 residues. The V and J ends lost 0 bases and 5 bases respectively, with 6 bases between them. The CDR3 DNA is TGTGCCAGCAGCGTAGGATTGGATCAGCCCCAGCATTTT. Its protein is CASSVGLDQPQHF.

This clonotype appeared once. This rearrangement joins TRBV25-1 to TRBJ1-5; D may be TRBD1 (5 bases). The ends were cut back, 2 bases at V and 7 bases at J, with 12 bases in the middle. Germline V gene data show CDR1 as MGHDK and CDR2 as SYGVNS. This CDR3 has 14 residues. CDR3 sequence: CASSETGIKQPQHF. CDR3 coding DNA: TGTGCCAGCAGTGAAACAGGAATTAAACAGCCCCAGCATTTT.